This T cell receptor beta chain stems from a study of neurological immune-mediated disorders. Synthesis of cDNA was performed by 5'RACE using 10-nucleotide random UMIs. One entry per CDR3 protein results from TCRdb running MiXCR on the 5' RACE reads. The sample lists 55,000 to 65,000 distinct CDR3 sequences; under 4.5% were seen once. Notes on the study in general: Private repertoires in all groups were suggested by the absence of shared CDR3 amino acid sequences among expanded clones across subjects.

Germline trimming cut 3 bases from V and 6 bases from J; bases unmatched to any gene: 10. The germline gives CDR1 MNHNY, CDR2 SVGAGI (reference sequence). The CDR3 sequence is 16 residues long. This clonotype has at least ten counts. What it binds is not known. What was sequenced was PBMCs. The clonotype originates from a woman aged 25 to 39 with multiple sclerosis. The rearrangement uses TRBV6-6 and TRBJ2-3; 9 bases fit TRBD2. CDR3 amino acids: CASSYFQRGALDTQYF. CDR3 nucleotides: TGTGCCAGCAGTTATTTTCAGCGGGGGGCGCTGGATACGCAGTATTTT.